This T cell receptor (beta chain) was identified during a study of T-cell memory formation after mild COVID-19. At the level of the study: Largely, the TCR clusters proved donor specific.

V was clipped by 3 bases and J by 11 bases, with 12 bases between them. The CDR3 contains 12 residues. One entry per CDR3 protein, called by TCRdb with MiXCR from the 5' RACE reads. The sample has about 360,000 distinct CDR3 sequences; over 10% are singletons. Regarding the study as a whole: Contracting clones from day 15 to 85 showed balanced CD4/CD8; later expanders favored CD4+.

The table lists this clonotype with many counts. Its specificity is unknown. Sequenced input: PBMCs or a T cell subset sorted from them (not recorded which). This chain links TRBV12-3 or TRBV12-4 with TRBJ2-3; D is perhaps TRBD2 (7 bases). The receptor's source is a man younger than 30 who had mild COVID-19 (a few samples of this study predate the infection). Cell type and time point are not known. CDR3 nucleotide sequence: TGTGCCAGCAGTTTGGGGGGGCTAGAGCAGTATTTT. It translates to CASSLGGLEQYF.